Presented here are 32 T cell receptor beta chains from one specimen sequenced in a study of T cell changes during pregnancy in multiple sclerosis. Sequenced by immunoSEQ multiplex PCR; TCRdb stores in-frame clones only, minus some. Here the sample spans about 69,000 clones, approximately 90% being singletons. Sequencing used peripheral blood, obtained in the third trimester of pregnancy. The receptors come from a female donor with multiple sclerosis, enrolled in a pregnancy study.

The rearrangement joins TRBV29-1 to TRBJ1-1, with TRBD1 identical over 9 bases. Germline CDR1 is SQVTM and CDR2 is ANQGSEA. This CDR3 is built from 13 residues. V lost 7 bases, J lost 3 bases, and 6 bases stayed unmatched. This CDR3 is CSASGDRDTEAFF. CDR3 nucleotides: TGCAGCGCCTCCGGGGACAGGGACACTGAAGCTTTCTTT.

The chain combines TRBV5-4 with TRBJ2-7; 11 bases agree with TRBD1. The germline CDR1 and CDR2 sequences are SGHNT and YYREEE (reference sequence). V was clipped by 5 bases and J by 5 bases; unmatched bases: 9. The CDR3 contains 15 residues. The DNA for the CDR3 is TGTGCCAGCAGAGCGGGACAGGGGGTACCTGACGAGCAGTACTTC. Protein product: CASRAGQGVPDEQYF.

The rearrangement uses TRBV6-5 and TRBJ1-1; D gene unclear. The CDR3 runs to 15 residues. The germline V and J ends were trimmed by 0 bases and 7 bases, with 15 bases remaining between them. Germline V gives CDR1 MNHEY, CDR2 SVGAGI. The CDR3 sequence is CASSYSNFEGSEAFF. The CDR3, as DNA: TGTGCCAGCAGTTACTCGAATTTTGAGGGAAGTGAAGCTTTCTTT.

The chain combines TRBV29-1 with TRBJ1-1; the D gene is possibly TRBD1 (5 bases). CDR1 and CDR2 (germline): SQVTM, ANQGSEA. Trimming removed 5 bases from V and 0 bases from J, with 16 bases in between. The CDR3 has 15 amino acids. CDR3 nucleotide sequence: TGCAGCGTTAGTCCAGGGTGGGCAATGAACACTGAAGCTTTCTTT. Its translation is CSVSPGWAMNTEAFF.

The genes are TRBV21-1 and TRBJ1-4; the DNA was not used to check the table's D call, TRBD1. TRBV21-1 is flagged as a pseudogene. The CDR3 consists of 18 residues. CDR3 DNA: TGTGCCAGCAGCACCCCGGAAAAAACAGGGGAACATAATGAAAAACTGTTTTTT. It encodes CASSTPEKTGEHNEKLFF.

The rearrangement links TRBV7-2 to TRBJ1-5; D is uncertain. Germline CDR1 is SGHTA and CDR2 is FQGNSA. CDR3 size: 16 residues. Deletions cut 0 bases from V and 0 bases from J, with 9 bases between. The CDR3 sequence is CASSLASSVSNQPQHF. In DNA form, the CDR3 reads TGTGCCAGCAGCTTAGCTAGTTCGGTTAGCAATCAGCCCCAGCATTTT. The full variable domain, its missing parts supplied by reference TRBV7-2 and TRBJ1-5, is GAGVSQSPSNKVTEKGKDVELRCDPISGHTALYWYRQSLGQGLEFLIYFQGNSAPDKSGLPSDRFSAERTGGSVSTLTIQRTQQEDSAVYLCASSLASSVSNQPQHFGDGTRLSIL.

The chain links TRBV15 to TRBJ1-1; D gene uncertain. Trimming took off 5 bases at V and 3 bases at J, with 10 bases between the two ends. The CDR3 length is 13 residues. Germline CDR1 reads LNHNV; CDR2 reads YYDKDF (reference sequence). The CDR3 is CATSPSGHTEAFF. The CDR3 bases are TGTGCCACCAGCCCGAGCGGGCACACTGAAGCTTTCTTT.

The CDR3 DNA reads TGTGCCAGCAGCTTCCACCTTACAGGGTATGAAGAGACCCAGTACTTC. This sequence encodes CASSFHLTGYEETQYF. The V call is TRBV5-4, the J call TRBJ2-5; tentatively, D is TRBD1 (6 bases). Between the trimmed V and J ends, which lost 2 bases and 3 bases, there was a span of 17 bases. In germline, CDR1 is SGHNT, CDR2 YYREEE (reference sequence). The CDR3 sequence is 16 residues long.

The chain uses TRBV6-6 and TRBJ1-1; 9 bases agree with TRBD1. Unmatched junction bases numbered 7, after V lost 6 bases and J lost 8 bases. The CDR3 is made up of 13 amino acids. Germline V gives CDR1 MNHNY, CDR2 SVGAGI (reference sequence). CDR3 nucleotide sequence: TGTGCCAGCAGCCCACAGGGGGCGGGGGAAGCTTTCTTT. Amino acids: CASSPQGAGEAFF.

CDR3: CASRSTTAGELFF. For the CDR3, the DNA is TGTGCCAGCAGGTCGACAACCGCCGGGGAGCTGTTTTTT. The V gene is TRBV2, the J gene TRBJ2-2; D unresolved. In germline, CDR1 is SNHLY, CDR2 FYNNEI. The CDR3 totals 13 residues. The V gene lost 6 bases and the J gene lost 6 bases, with 11 bases spanning the gap.

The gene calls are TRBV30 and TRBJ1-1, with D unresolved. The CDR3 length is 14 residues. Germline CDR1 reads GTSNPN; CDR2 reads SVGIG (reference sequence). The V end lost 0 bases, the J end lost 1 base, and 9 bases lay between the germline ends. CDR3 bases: TGTGCCTGGAGTGTACATACCACGAACACTGAAGCTTTCTTT. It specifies CAWSVHTTNTEAFF.

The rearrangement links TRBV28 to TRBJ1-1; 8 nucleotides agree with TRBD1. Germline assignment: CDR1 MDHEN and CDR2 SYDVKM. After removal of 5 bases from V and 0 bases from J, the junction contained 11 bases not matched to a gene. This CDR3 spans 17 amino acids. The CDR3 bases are TGTGCCAGCAGTCTCCGTGGTGACAGGGGCATGAACACTGAAGCTTTCTTT. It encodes CASSLRGDRGMNTEAFF. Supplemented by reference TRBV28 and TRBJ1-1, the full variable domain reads DVKVTQSSRYLVKRTGEKVFLECVQDMDHENMFWYRQDPGLGLRLIYFSYDVKMKEKGDIPEGYSVSREKKERFSLILESASTNQTSMYLCASSLRGDRGMNTEAFFGQGTRLTVV.

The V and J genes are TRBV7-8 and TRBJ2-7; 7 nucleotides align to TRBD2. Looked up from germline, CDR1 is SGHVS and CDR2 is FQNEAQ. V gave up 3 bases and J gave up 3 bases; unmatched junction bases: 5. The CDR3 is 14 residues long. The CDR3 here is CASSFAGDHYEQYF. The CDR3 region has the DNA TGTGCCAGCAGCTTTGCGGGAGACCACTACGAGCAGTACTTC.

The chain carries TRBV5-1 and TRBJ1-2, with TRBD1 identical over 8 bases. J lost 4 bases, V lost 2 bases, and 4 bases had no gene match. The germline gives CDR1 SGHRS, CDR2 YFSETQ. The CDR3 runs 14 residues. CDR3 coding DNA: TGCGCCAGCAGCTTCACAGGGGGGGGCTATGGCTACACCTTC. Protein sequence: CASSFTGGGYGYTF.

Written as DNA, the CDR3 is TGCGCCAGCAGCCCCCAGACGGAGATCCGCTTGGCTGAGCAGTTCTTC. Protein product: CASSPQTEIRLAEQFF. V is TRBV4-3 and J is TRBJ2-1, with unresolved D. The CDR3 has 16 amino acids. The germline V gene encodes CDR1 LGHNA and CDR2 YSLEER. V was pared by 4 bases and J by 9 bases, with 22 bases between.

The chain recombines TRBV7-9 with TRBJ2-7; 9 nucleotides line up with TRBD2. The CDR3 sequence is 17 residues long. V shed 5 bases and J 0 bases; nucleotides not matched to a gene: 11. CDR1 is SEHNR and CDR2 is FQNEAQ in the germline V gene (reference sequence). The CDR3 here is CASSPGSGGLSSYEQYF. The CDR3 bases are TGTGCCAGCAGCCCGGGTAGCGGGGGCCTGAGCTCCTACGAGCAGTACTTC.

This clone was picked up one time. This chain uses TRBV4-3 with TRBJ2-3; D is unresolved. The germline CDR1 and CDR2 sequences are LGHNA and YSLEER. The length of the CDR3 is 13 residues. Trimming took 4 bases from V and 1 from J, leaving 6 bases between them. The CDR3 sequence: CASSPAGTDTQYF. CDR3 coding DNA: TGCGCCAGCAGCCCCGCGGGCACAGATACGCAGTATTTT.

CDR3 loop: CASSFTRTGNYGYTF. DNA of the CDR3: TGTGCCAGCAGTTTTACACGGACAGGGAACTATGGCTACACCTTC. This rearrangement joins TRBV6-6 to TRBJ1-2, with 8 bases lining up with TRBD1. This CDR3 is 15 amino acids long. CDR1 is MNHNY, CDR2 SVGAGI, per germline (reference sequence). With 4 bases clipped from V and 2 bases from J, the junction kept 6 bases outside the gene matches.

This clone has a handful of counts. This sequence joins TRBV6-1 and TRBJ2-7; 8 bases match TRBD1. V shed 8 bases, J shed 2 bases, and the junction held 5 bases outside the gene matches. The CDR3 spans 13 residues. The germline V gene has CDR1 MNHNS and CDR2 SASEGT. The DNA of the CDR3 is TGTGCCAGCGAGACAGGGGAAGCCTACGAGCAGTACTTC. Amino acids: CASETGEAYEQYF.

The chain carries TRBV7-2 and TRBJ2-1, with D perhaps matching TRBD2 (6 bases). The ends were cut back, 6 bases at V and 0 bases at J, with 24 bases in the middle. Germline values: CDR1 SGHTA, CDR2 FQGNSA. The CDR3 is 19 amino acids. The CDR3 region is CASRGGPPKVPSSYNEQFF. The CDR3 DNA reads TGTGCCAGCAGGGGGGGACCACCAAAGGTCCCAAGCTCCTACAATGAGCAGTTCTTC.

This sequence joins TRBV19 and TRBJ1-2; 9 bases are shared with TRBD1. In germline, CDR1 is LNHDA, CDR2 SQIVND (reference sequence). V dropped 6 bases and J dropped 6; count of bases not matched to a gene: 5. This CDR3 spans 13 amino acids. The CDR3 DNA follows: TGTGCCAGTAGAACCACAGGGGGCCATGGCTACACCTTC. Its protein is CASRTTGGHGYTF.

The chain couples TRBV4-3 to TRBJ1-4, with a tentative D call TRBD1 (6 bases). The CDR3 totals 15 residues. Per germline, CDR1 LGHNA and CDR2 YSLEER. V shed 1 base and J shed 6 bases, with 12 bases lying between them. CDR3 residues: CASSQARNRDEKLFF. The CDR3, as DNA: TGCGCCAGCAGCCAAGCACGGAACAGGGATGAAAAACTGTTTTTT.

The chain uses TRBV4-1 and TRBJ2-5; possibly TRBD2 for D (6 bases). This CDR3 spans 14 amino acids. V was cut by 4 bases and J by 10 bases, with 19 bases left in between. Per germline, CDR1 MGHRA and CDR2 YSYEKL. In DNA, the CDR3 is TGCGCCAGCAGCCCCGCTGGGGTCCCGGAGGGCCAGTACTTC. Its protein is CASSPAGVPEGQYF.

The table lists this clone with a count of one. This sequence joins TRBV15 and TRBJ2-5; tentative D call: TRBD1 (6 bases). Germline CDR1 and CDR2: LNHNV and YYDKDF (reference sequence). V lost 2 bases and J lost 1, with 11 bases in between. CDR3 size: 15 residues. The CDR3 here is CATSRSPDSQETQYF. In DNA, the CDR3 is TGTGCCACCAGCAGATCCCCGGACAGCCAAGAGACCCAGTACTTC.

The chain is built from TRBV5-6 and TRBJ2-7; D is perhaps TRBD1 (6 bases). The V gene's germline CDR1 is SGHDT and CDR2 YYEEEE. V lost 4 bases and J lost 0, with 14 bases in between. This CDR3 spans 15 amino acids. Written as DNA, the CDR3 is TGTGCCAGCAGCCCCGCACCAGGGGACTCCTACGAGCAGTACTTC. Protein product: CASSPAPGDSYEQYF.

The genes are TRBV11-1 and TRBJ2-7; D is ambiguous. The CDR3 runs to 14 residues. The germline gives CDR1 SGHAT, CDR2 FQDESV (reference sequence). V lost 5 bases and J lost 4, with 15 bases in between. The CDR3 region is CASSPPGRTYEQYF. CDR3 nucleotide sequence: TGTGCCAGCAGCCCCCCAGGCCGAACGTACGAGCAGTACTTC.

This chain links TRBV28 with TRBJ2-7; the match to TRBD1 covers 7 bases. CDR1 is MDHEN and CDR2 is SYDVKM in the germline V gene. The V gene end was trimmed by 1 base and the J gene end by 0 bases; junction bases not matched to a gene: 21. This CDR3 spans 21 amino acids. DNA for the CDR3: TGTGCCAGCAGTTTATCGCCCATACCTTTTTACTCGGGACAGCCCTCCTACGAGCAGTACTTC. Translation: CASSLSPIPFYSGQPSYEQYF.

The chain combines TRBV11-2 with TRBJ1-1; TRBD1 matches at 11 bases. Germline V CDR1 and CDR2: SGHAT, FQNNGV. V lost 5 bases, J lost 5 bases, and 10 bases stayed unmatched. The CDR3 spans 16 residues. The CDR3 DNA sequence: TGTGCCAGCAGCCCCCTCGCCGGGACAGGGGGAACTGAAGCTTTCTTT. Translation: CASSPLAGTGGTEAFF.

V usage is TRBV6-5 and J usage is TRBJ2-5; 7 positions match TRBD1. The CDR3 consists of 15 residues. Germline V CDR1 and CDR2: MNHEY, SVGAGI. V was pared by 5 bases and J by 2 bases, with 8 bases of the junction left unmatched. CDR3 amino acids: CASSIRTGPQETQYF. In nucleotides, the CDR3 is TGTGCCAGCAGTATCAGGACAGGACCGCAAGAGACCCAGTACTTC.

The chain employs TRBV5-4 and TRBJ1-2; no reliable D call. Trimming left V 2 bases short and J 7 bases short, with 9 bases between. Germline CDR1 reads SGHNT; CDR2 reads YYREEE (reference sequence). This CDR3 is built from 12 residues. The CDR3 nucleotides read TGTGCCAGCAGCTTTGCGGCGGGTGGCTACACCTTC. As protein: CASSFAAGGYTF.

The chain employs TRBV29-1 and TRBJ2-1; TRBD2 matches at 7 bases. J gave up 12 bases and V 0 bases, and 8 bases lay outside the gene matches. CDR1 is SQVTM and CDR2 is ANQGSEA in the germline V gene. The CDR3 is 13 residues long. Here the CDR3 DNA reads TGCAGCGTTGAAGATCGGGGAGGGCGTGTGCAGTTCTTC. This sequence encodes CSVEDRGGRVQFF.

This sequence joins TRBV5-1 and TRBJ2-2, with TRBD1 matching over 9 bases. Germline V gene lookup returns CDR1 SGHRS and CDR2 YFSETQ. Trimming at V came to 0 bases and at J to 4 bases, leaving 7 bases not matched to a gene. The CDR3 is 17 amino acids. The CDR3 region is CASSLDRGPTFTGELFF. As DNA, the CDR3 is TGCGCCAGCAGCTTGGACAGGGGGCCCACTTTCACCGGGGAGCTGTTTTTT.